Listed below are T cell receptor beta chains from one sample, sequenced in a study of early T cells in non-severe SARS-CoV-2 infection. TCRdb reprocessed the 5' RACE reads via MiXCR and lists one record per CDR3 protein. The profile covers 20,000 to 30,000 distinct CDR3 sequences, with about 4.6% appearing a single time and less than 20% taken by the ten largest. The sample comprised whole blood. These receptors originate from an adult who was a healthcare worker with PCR-confirmed SARS-CoV-2 infection or an uninfected control (not recorded which). CDR3s include the opening cysteine and the closing phenylalanine or tryptophan. The D gene is left open where the match is weak. Where a row states a size, it is once, few, many or the class of an expanded clone; other rows omit it.

d_call clone_size j_call v_call cdr3_length cdr3_aa cdr3_nt
- few TRBJ1-3 TRBV14 17 CASSQDRGEPSGNTIYF TGTGCCAGCAGCCAAGATCGAGGGGAACCCTCTGGAAACACCATATATTTT
- many TRBJ1-2 TRBV6-6 12 CASSDGTYGYTF TGTGCCAGCAGCGACGGGACCTATGGCTACACCTTC
- many TRBJ2-3 TRBV12-3/TRBV12-4 17 CASSPPPAERGTDTQYF TGTGCCAGCAGCCCCCCGCCAGCGGAGAGGGGCACAGATACGCAGTATTTT
- many TRBJ2-7 TRBV15 17 CATSRSYFAPGHYEQYF TGTGCCACCAGCAGATCCTATTTCGCCCCGGGCCACTACGAGCAGTACTTC
- medium-sized TRBJ2-3 TRBV9 17 CASSNLRDKGNTDTQYF TGTGCCAGCAGCAACCTACGAGACAAGGGGAACACAGATACGCAGTATTTT
- many TRBJ1-1 TRBV6-4 14 CASKSGPEGTEAFF TGTGCCAGCAAGAGCGGGCCGGAGGGCACTGAAGCTTTCTTT
- many TRBJ1-2 TRBV7-9 14 CASSLDGRAYGYTF TGTGCCAGCAGCTTAGATGGCAGGGCCTATGGCTACACCTTC
- many TRBJ2-2 TRBV3-2 16 CASSQVTPSSTGELFF TGTGCCAGCAGCCAGGTGACACCCTCGAGCACCGGGGAGCTGTTTTTT
TRBD2 many TRBJ2-3 TRBV7-8 16 CASSLVPSGVLDTQYF TGTGCCAGCAGCTTAGTTCCTAGCGGGGTACTAGATACGCAGTATTTT
- - TRBJ1-5 TRBV6-2/TRBV6-3 15 CASTKAGMSGQPQHF TGTGCCAGTACGAAAGCTGGGATGTCGGGGCAGCCCCAGCATTTT
TRBD1 many TRBJ1-4 TRBV4-1 17 CASSHNTGGEVGEKLFF TGCGCCAGCAGCCACAATACAGGGGGCGAAGTAGGAGAAAAACTGTTTTTT
- many TRBJ2-3 TRBV9 16 CASSLGLTSSTDTQYF TGTGCCAGCAGCTTAGGCCTGACCTCTAGCACAGATACGCAGTATTTT
- many TRBJ2-1 TRBV7-9 11 CASSLELSRFF TGTGCCAGCAGCTTAGAACTAAGCAGATTCTTC
- many TRBJ1-2 TRBV21-1 12 CASGGLDSYYTF TGTGCCAGCGGCGGATTGGACAGTTACTACACCTTC
- few TRBJ1-2 TRBV7-9 14 CASSLEPVEVGYTF TGTGCCAGCAGCTTAGAGCCTGTCGAAGTAGGCTACACCTTC
TRBD1 few TRBJ2-3 TRBV6-2/TRBV6-3 15 CASSPGQGGSDTQYF TGTGCCAGCAGCCCGGGACAGGGGGGTTCAGATACGCAGTATTTT
TRBD1 many TRBJ2-3 TRBV5-5 15 CASSLLQGATDTQYF TGTGCCAGCAGCTTGCTACAGGGGGCGACAGATACGCAGTATTTT
- many TRBJ2-4 TRBV21-1 11 CASSRRRVQYF TGTGCCAGCAGCAGACGTAGGGTTCAGTACTTC
- many TRBJ2-7 TRBV2 12 CASSWGAYEQYF TGTGCCAGCAGTTGGGGGGCCTACGAGCAGTACTTC
- many TRBJ1-5 TRBV20-1 13 CSATRDTNQPQHF TGCAGTGCAACCCGGGACACCAATCAGCCCCAGCATTTT
- many TRBJ1-1 TRBV7-2 15 CASSLVAGRNTEAFF TGTGCCAGCAGCTTAGTAGCAGGGAGGAACACTGAAGCTTTCTTT
- many TRBJ2-7 TRBV6-6 16 CASSYSVREPFYEQYF TGTGCCAGCAGTTACTCCGTACGGGAGCCTTTCTACGAGCAGTACTTC